The subject of this entry is one T cell receptor (beta chain). Here immunoSEQ multiplex PCR was the method, and the copy in TCRdb shows in-frame clones only, minus some. The repertoire holds about 44,000 clones, 95% to 97% seen once, with around 0.35% in the top ten. The J segment lost 5 bases and the V segment lost 2 bases, leaving 16 bases of the junction unmatched. From germline, CDR1 is SGHTA and CDR2 FQGNSA. This CDR3 spans 18 amino acids. This entry comes from a study of technical replicates of blood from a handful of donors. The TCR comes from a human donor in good health. The specimen sequenced was T cells isolated from PBMCs. This chain joins TRBV7-2 and TRBJ2-5; 8 bases fit TRBD2. CDR3: CASSLSTSSGGPKETQYF. CDR3 coding DNA: TGTGCCAGCAGCTTAAGTACCAGTTCGGGAGGGCCGAAGGAGACCCAGTACTTC.